Listed here are 21 T cell receptor beta chains from one sample, sequenced in a study of blood T cell repertoires in COVID-19. TCRdb's table, derived via immunoSEQ multiplex PCR, lists solely in-frame clones and lacks some. The sample shows roughly 81,000 clones, 70% to 90% of them seen only once. The specimen was peripheral blood. All receptors come from a man between 65 and 80 years old with active or convalescent COVID-19.

The chain carries TRBV30 and TRBJ1-6; D call uncertain. Germline V gene data show CDR1 as GTSNPN and CDR2 as SVGIG (reference sequence). The CDR3 is 13 amino acids. V shed 3 bases and J shed 10 bases, with 13 bases lying between them. The chain's CDR3 is CAWREEVESPLHF. CDR3 nucleotide sequence: TGTGCCTGGAGGGAGGAGGTAGAGTCACCCCTCCACTTT.

The CDR3 DNA reads TGTGCCAGTAGTATTGGGCTCGGGAACACTGAAGCTTTCTTT. Its protein is CASSIGLGNTEAFF. V gene TRBV19 combines with J gene TRBJ1-1; D unclear. This CDR3 comprises 14 residues. V was trimmed by 3 bases and J by 1 base, leaving 9 bases between them. Germline CDR1 and CDR2: LNHDA and SQIVND (reference sequence).

This chain joins TRBV11-1 and TRBJ2-3, with 12 bases aligning to TRBD1. The V gene end was trimmed by 7 bases and the J gene end by 2 bases; junction bases not matched to a gene: 7. Germline lookup yields CDR1 SGHAT and CDR2 FQDESV (reference sequence). The CDR3 loop spans 16 amino acids. In nucleotides, the CDR3 is TGTGCCAGCACCCAAGGGACAGGGGGCCCCACAGATACGCAGTATTTT. As protein: CASTQGTGGPTDTQYF. The entire variable domain, with the rest obtained from reference TRBV11-1 and TRBJ2-3, is as follows: EAEVAQSPRYKITEKSQAVAFWCDPISGHATLYWYRQILGQGPELLVQFQDESVVDDSQLPKDRFSAERLKGVDSTLKIQPAELGDSAMYLCASTQGTGGPTDTQYFGPGTRLTVL.

This clone has just a few counts. This chain joins TRBV30 and TRBJ1-2; no definite D call. Germline assignment: CDR1 GTSNPN and CDR2 SVGIG (reference sequence). The CDR3 runs 13 residues. Trimming took 0 bases from V and 3 from J, leaving 8 bases between them. The CDR3 loop is CAWSVDTDYGYTF. CDR3 in DNA: TGTGCCTGGAGTGTAGACACGGACTATGGCTACACCTTC.

J is TRBJ2-4 and V is TRBV5-4; TRBD2 matches 12 bases. The CDR3 extends over 18 amino acids. V trimming: 1 base; J trimming: 3 bases; junction bases outside the gene matches: 8. In germline, CDR1 is SGHNT, CDR2 YYREEE (reference sequence). CDR3 in amino acids: CASSLRLLAGGGKNIQYF. The CDR3 nucleotides read TGTGCCAGCAGCTTGAGGTTACTAGCGGGAGGAGGCAAAAACATTCAGTACTTC.

The chain carries TRBV7-9 and TRBJ2-6, with D unclear. Between the trimmed V and J ends, which lost 5 bases and 2 bases, there was a span of 7 bases. CDR1 is SEHNR, CDR2 FQNEAQ, per germline (reference sequence). CDR3 length: 14 amino acids. The CDR3 DNA is TGTGCCAGCAGCCAACTAACTGGGGCCAACGTCCTGACTTTC. This translates into CASSQLTGANVLTF. The variable domain in full, completed from reference TRBV7-9 and TRBJ2-6, reads DTGVSQNPRHKITKRGQNVTFRCDPISEHNRLYWYRQTLGQGPEFLTYFQNEAQLEKSRLLSDRFSAERPKGSFSTLEIQRTEQGDSAMYLCASSQLTGANVLTFGAGSRLTVL.

The chain has TRBV5-4 and TRBJ2-5, with a tentative D call TRBD2 (6 bases). Looked up from germline, CDR1 is SGHNT and CDR2 is YYREEE (reference sequence). The CDR3 extends over 14 amino acids. With 4 bases removed from V and 2 bases from J, the gap between germline ends came to 12 bases. DNA of the CDR3: TGTGCCAGCAGCCCCCGACTAGTTCAAGAGACCCAGTACTTC. This codes for CASSPRLVQETQYF.

Within the sample, this clone is medium-sized. The chain combines TRBV27 with TRBJ2-5; 9 nucleotides match TRBD2. The V gene end was trimmed by 5 bases and the J gene end by 5 bases; junction bases not matched to a gene: 12. From germline, CDR1 is MNHEY and CDR2 SMNVEV (reference sequence). The CDR3 sequence is 16 residues long. CDR3 sequence (DNA): TGTGCCAGCAGTGAGGGGCTAGCGGGGTTACGGGAGACCCAGTACTTC. Amino acids: CASSEGLAGLRETQYF.

The rearrangement uses TRBV3-1 (or the pseudogene TRBV3-2) and TRBJ2-1; tentative D call: TRBD2 (6 bases). Germline V lookup: CDR1 LGHDT, CDR2 YNNKEL (reference sequence). V gave up 4 bases and J gave up 12 bases, with 19 bases separating them. The CDR3 totals 14 residues. The CDR3 spells CASSPPPGEERQFF. Written as DNA, the CDR3 is TGTGCCAGCAGCCCACCTCCGGGGGAGGAAAGGCAGTTCTTC.

The J gene is TRBJ2-2, the V gene TRBV6-2 or TRBV6-3; 7 bases map to TRBD1. CDR3 size: 15 residues. J gave up 3 bases and V 6 bases, and 7 bases lay outside the gene matches. CDR1 and CDR2 from the germline V gene are MNHEY and SVGEGT. As DNA, the CDR3 is TGTGCCAGCAGCCCGGACAGGCCAGACACCGGGGAGCTGTTTTTT. Its protein is CASSPDRPDTGELFF.

This clone was observed once. V and J are TRBV6-5 and TRBJ1-2; D might be TRBD1 (6 bases). Per germline, CDR1 MNHEY and CDR2 SVGAGI. The V gene lost 8 bases and the J gene lost 4 bases, with 17 bases spanning the gap. The CDR3 runs to 14 residues. The CDR3 DNA reads TGTGCCAGCGCATCAGGGGCACTTACCTATGGCTACACCTTC. Its protein product is CASASGALTYGYTF.

Remarks on this clone: Other DNA sequences in this sample translate to the same CDR3. This chain uses TRBV2 with TRBJ2-2; tentative D call: TRBD1 (5 bases). Germline V CDR1 and CDR2: SNHLY, FYNNEI. The CDR3 runs to 14 residues. V shed 4 bases and J shed 5 bases, with 11 bases lying between them. CDR3 loop: CASSGQGGTGELFF. CDR3 DNA: TGTGCCAGCAGTGGTCAGGGTGGAACCGGGGAGCTGTTTTTT.

The chain joins TRBV5-1 to TRBJ2-6, with 8 bases aligning to TRBD1. The junction had 6 bases not matched to a gene; V was cut back by 1 base and J by 0 bases. CDR1 and CDR2 (germline): SGHRS, YFSETQ. This CDR3 spans 18 amino acids. The CDR3 bases are TGCGCCAGCAGCTTGACAGGGGGTACCAGCTCTGGGGCCAACGTCCTGACTTTC. As protein: CASSLTGGTSSGANVLTF.

V usage is TRBV27 and J usage is TRBJ1-5, with TRBD1 matching 7 bases. The V gene end was trimmed by 4 bases and the J gene end by 3 bases; junction bases not matched to a gene: 6. The CDR3 spans 15 residues. Germline V gene data show CDR1 as MNHEY and CDR2 as SMNVEV (reference sequence). The DNA for the CDR3 is TGTGCCAGCAGTTCCCTGGGACAGTACAATCAGCCCCAGCATTTT. It is translated as CASSSLGQYNQPQHF.

The chain has TRBV3-1 (or the pseudogene TRBV3-2) and TRBJ2-1, with D maybe TRBD1 (6 bases). The V gene lost 4 bases and the J gene lost 9 bases, with 10 bases spanning the gap. This CDR3 has 12 amino acids. CDR1 is LGHDT and CDR2 is YNNKEL in the germline V gene (reference sequence). In DNA, the CDR3 is TGTGCCAGCAGCCGGGGGACACCTGAGCAGTTCTTC. It translates to CASSRGTPEQFF.

The chain is built from TRBV5-1 and TRBJ1-6; 7 positions match TRBD1. Germline V gene data show CDR1 as SGHRS and CDR2 as YFSETQ. V was pared by 2 bases and J by 12 bases, with 17 bases of the junction left unmatched. The CDR3 covers 17 residues. The CDR3 here is CASSLGTAGTPIEPLHF. The DNA for the CDR3 is TGCGCCAGCAGCTTAGGGACAGCCGGGACCCCTATCGAACCCCTCCACTTT. The whole variable domain, filled in from reference TRBV5-1 and TRBJ1-6, reads KAGVTQTPRYLIKTRGQQVTLSCSPISGHRSVSWYQQTPGQGLQFLFEYFSETQRNKGNFPGRFSGRQFSNSRSEMNVSTLELGDSALYLCASSLGTAGTPIEPLHFGNGTRLTVT.

The chain is built from TRBV5-1 and TRBJ1-4; the D gene is possibly TRBD1 (5 bases). V lost 5 bases to trimming and J lost 0 bases, with 14 bases between them. The CDR3 runs 16 residues. CDR1 and CDR2 from the germline V gene are SGHRS and YFSETQ. The CDR3: CASRADILSTNEKLFF. In nucleotides, the CDR3 is TGCGCCAGCAGGGCGGACATCCTCTCAACTAATGAAAAACTGTTTTTT.

The chain joins TRBV7-2 to TRBJ1-1; D might be TRBD1 (5 bases). V lost 1 base and J 1 base, leaving 7 bases between the germline ends. Germline CDR1 reads SGHTA; CDR2 reads FQGNSA. The CDR3 has 14 amino acids. The CDR3 DNA is TGTGCCAGCAGCTTAGTGCAGGGGAACACTGAAGCTTTCTTT. Translation: CASSLVQGNTEAFF.

The chain couples TRBV5-6 to TRBJ2-3, with D perhaps matching TRBD2 (5 bases). Trimming took 4 bases from V and 3 from J, leaving 12 bases between them. From germline, CDR1 is SGHDT and CDR2 YYEEEE. This CDR3 has 14 amino acids. This CDR3 reads CASSQDPGTDTQYF. The CDR3 DNA sequence: TGTGCCAGCAGCCAGGATCCGGGGACAGATACGCAGTATTTT.

In DNA form, the CDR3 reads TGCGCCAGCAGCCAAGGACAGGGGAATGAAAAACTGTTTTTT. This gives the protein CASSQGQGNEKLFF. V usage is TRBV4-3 and J usage is TRBJ1-4; 8 positions agree with TRBD1. The CDR3 covers 14 residues. Trimming removed 1 base from V and 5 bases from J; junction bases left unmatched: 0. The germline gives CDR1 LGHNA, CDR2 YSLEER.

The gene calls are TRBV18 and TRBJ2-1; D is possibly TRBD1 (5 bases). This CDR3 spans 15 amino acids. CDR1 and CDR2 (germline): KGHSH, LQKENI. Trimming took 6 bases from V and 4 from J, leaving 16 bases between them. The CDR3 protein is CASSSGFGAYNEQFF. CDR3 coding DNA: TGTGCCAGCTCTTCAGGATTTGGGGCTTACAATGAGCAGTTCTTC.